These 3 T cell receptor beta chains originate from one sample sequenced in a study of T cell clonality in common variable immunodeficiency. Libraries were prepared by immunoSEQ multiplex PCR; TCRdb keeps only in-frame clonotypes and omits some of them. This table holds roughly 30,000 clones with no singletons; the top ten claim roughly 27%. General study findings and limits: In common variable immunodeficiency, TCR beta chains reportedly carried fewer deletions and N-nucleotide insertions.

Their cognate antigens are unknown. The source material was peripheral blood mononuclear cells. These receptors all stem from a human donor with common variable immunodeficiency.

This clone was counted many times. The sequenced part of the CDR3 DNA is TGTGCCAGCTCACCACCACGGGGGGGCGACAATGAG. Amino acid sequence: CASSPPRGGDNE. The full CDR3 protein is CASSPPRGGDNEQFF. The V gene is TRBV18, the J gene TRBJ2-1; 8 nucleotides agree with TRBD2. From the germline J gene comes the end of the CDR3, since the read stops 3 residues before it. CDR1 KGHSH and CDR2 LQKENI come from the germline V gene. J lost 5 bases, V lost 0 bases, and 3 bases had no gene match. The CDR3 totals 15 residues.

This clone was counted a few times. The read halts 3 residues ahead of the CDR3 end, with the missing end drawn from the germline J gene. This rearrangement joins TRBV7-6 to TRBJ2-5, with no clear D. V was cut by 1 base and J by 1 base, with 10 bases left in between. CDR1 and CDR2 from the germline V gene are SGHVS and FNYEAQ. This CDR3 spans 15 amino acids. The CDR3 DNA, read in part, is TGTGCCAGCAGCTTAGGGCACAGCCTCCAAGAGACC. Translated, it gives CASSLGHSLQET. From start to end, the CDR3 is CASSLGHSLQETQYF. The full variable domain, with the rest looked up from reference TRBV7-6 and TRBJ2-5, is GAGVSQSPRYKVTKRGQDVALRCDPISGHVSLYWYRQALGQGPEFLTYFNYEAQQDKSGLPNDRFSAERPEGSISTLTIQRTEQRDSAMYRCASSLGHSLQETQYFGPGTRLLVL.

Worth noting for this clone: The CDR3 is cut off 3 residues early in the read; its end comes from the germline J gene. The chain employs TRBV7-9 and TRBJ2-1, with D perhaps TRBD2 (7 bases). V was clipped by 4 bases and J by 4 bases, with 11 bases between them. The CDR3 has 14 amino acids. CDR1 and CDR2 (germline): SEHNR, FQNEAQ (reference sequence). CDR3 loop: CASSSRGLYNEQFF. CDR3 DNA (partial): TGTGCCAGCAGCTCGCGGGGGCTATACAATGAG.